The rows below give T cell receptor beta chains drawn from one sample of a study of beta chain features in type 1 diabetes. Libraries were prepared by immunoSEQ multiplex PCR; TCRdb keeps only in-frame clonotypes and omits some of them. The top ten hold about 0.05% of the sample, which has 200,000 to 250,000 clones, roughly two thirds seen once. The sequencing sample was made of naive CD4+ T cells from blood. Receptor source: a man younger than 45 in good health. CDR3s include the opening cysteine and the closing phenylalanine or tryptophan. Fields, in order: J gene, clone size, V gene, D gene, CDR3 protein, CDR3 DNA. D genes are given only for firm matches. Only part of the rows carry a size: once, few, many, or a class if the clone is expanded.

TRBJ2-5	.	TRBV11-2	.	CASSLARQETQYF	TGTGCCAGCAGCTTAGCCAGACAAGAGACCCAGTACTTC
TRBJ2-5	.	TRBV30	.	CAWSAGGETQYF	TGTGCCTGGAGTGCAGGGGGGGAGACCCAGTACTTC
TRBJ1-1	.	TRBV29-1	.	CSLGGPGMNTEAFF	TGCAGCCTCGGGGGGCCAGGGATGAACACTGAAGCTTTCTTT
TRBJ2-3	once	TRBV29-1	.	CSARYGGTDTQYF	TGCAGCGCGCGGTACGGCGGCACAGATACGCAGTATTTT
TRBJ2-1	.	TRBV9	.	CASSVRADLLNEQFF	TGTGCCAGCAGCGTAAGGGCGGACCTACTCAATGAGCAGTTCTTC
TRBJ2-3	.	TRBV30	.	CAWSPWGGRTDTQYF	TGTGCCTGGAGTCCGTGGGGTGGACGGACAGATACGCAGTATTTT
TRBJ2-5	few	TRBV29-1	.	CSGTGGAETQYF	TGCAGCGGAACAGGGGGGGCAGAGACCCAGTACTTC
TRBJ2-3	.	TRBV7-6	TRBD2	CASSLGRTSVDTQYF	TGTGCCAGCAGCTTAGGAAGGACTAGCGTAGATACGCAGTATTTT
TRBJ2-7	.	TRBV30	.	CAWSVLRLDAYEQYF	TGTGCCTGGAGTGTACTCAGGCTAGATGCCTACGAGCAGTACTTC
TRBJ2-3	few	TRBV30	.	CAWSVGGSTDTQYF	TGTGCCTGGAGTGTAGGGGGGAGCACAGATACGCAGTATTTT
TRBJ2-4	.	TRBV27	.	CASSPLGDAKNIQYF	TGTGCCAGCAGTCCCCTGGGGGACGCCAAAAACATTCAGTACTTC